This T cell receptor (beta chain) appears in the sequencing data of a study of Graves' ophthalmopathy and Graves' hyperthyroidism. A word on this clonotype: Antigen: not known.

Overall study findings and caveats: Predictions made by the model for ophthalmopathy progression reached 70.59% sensitivity and just under 75% specificity. In blood appeared most of the expanded thyroid clonotypes whose frequency exceeded 0.001.

Moderately to severely active ophthalmopathy under 3 months, CAS at least 3, NOSPECS at least 4. This CDR3 region has 16 residues. Germline V CDR1 and CDR2: SEHNR, FQNEAQ (reference sequence). V was shortened by 5 bases and J by 3 bases, with 17 bases between the two germline ends. Transcripts of RNA were the source for amplifying TCR beta CDR3 regions. First-round RT-PCR used HTBI primers; second-round multiplex PCR followed. Using its own MiXCR run on the multiplex PCR reads, TCRdb lists one record per CDR3 protein. Altogether about 640,000 distinct CDR3 sequences are present, roughly 41% being singletons, with the ten largest covering 3.3%.

This sequence joins TRBV7-9 and TRBJ1-5; a possible D gene is TRBD1 (5 bases). This clonotype was obtained from an adult man with Graves' ophthalmopathy. Sequencing input: peripheral blood. CDR3 loop: CASSPGWGTTNQPQHF. The CDR3 coding sequence is TGTGCCAGCAGCCCTGGTTGGGGGACTACCAATCAGCCCCAGCATTTT.